This TCR beta chain was sequenced during a study of blood T cell repertoires in COVID-19. Study-wide context: The United States, Italy and Spain were the sources of the acute and convalescent COVID-19 samples. The analysed material was cDNA or gDNA that came from T cells, B-cell-depleted T cells, or PBMCs.

V lost 8 bases to trimming and J lost 0 bases, with 5 bases between them. The CDR3 sequence is 13 residues long. Germline V CDR1 and CDR2: LNHDA, SQIVND (reference sequence). Original handling: Quantification of nucleated cells was approximated via reference gene primer amplification. Sequenced by immunoSEQ multiplex PCR; TCRdb stores in-frame clones only, minus some. The V and J calls and clone size were taken over from that table, and D and trimming were inferred from the DNA. The sample includes about 120,000 clones, less than 90% seen only once; the top ten take around 1.9%. This clonotype was sampled from a man between 70 and 80 years old with acute or convalescent COVID-19. Sequencing was performed on peripheral blood. The chain recombines TRBV19 with TRBJ2-6; D not certain. This chain's CDR3 is CASGFSGANVLTF. CDR3 nucleotide sequence: TGTGCCAGTGGCTTCTCTGGGGCCAACGTCCTGACTTTC.